Listed here are 31 T cell receptor beta chains from one sample, sequenced in a study of graft-versus-host responses after intestinal transplantation (dated by TCRdb to the early 2020s). The library was made by the immunoSEQ multiplex PCR assay. This is the immuneACCESS table as TCRdb keeps it, with only in-frame sequences that have V and J called. A part of the clones is gone; compared with another copy, unresolved V genes explain less than half, and the rest is unexplained. The sample yields some 46,000 clones; about 95% were counted once. The leading ten clones occupy 1.6% of the sample. Here the sequenced sample was PBMCs, taken around 48 weeks after intestinal transplant. These receptors all come from a human patient who received an intestinal transplant, so some T cells may come from the graft donor.

The chain couples TRBV7-3 to TRBJ2-1, with D unresolved. Germline V gene lookup returns CDR1 SGHTA and CDR2 FQGTGA. CDR3 size: 14 residues. V was shortened by 5 bases and J by 5 bases, with 13 bases between the two germline ends. Here the CDR3 reads CASSLSLNHNEQFF. The CDR3 DNA reads as TGTGCCAGCAGCCTGAGTCTAAACCACAATGAGCAGTTCTTC.

This clone was observed once. V and J are TRBV4-1 and TRBJ2-5, with D possibly being TRBD1 (6 bases). The CDR3 covers 14 residues. Germline V lookup: CDR1 MGHRA, CDR2 YSYEKL. V lost 5 bases and J 1 base, leaving 11 bases between the germline ends. CDR3 amino acids: CASSTRTVQETQYF. The CDR3 coding sequence is TGCGCCAGCAGCACAAGGACAGTCCAAGAGACCCAGTACTTC.

V is TRBV28 and J is TRBJ2-1, with D perhaps TRBD1 (6 bases). V was shortened by 4 bases and J by 4 bases, with 23 bases between the two germline ends. The CDR3 spans 18 residues. Germline CDR1 and CDR2: MDHEN and SYDVKM. In nucleotides, the CDR3 is TGTGCCAGCAGTTCGATCTACCACAGGGAGATCAAGTACAATGAGCAGTTCTTC. Translation gives CASSSIYHREIKYNEQFF.

V usage is TRBV5-1 and J usage is TRBJ2-3, with D perhaps TRBD1 (5 bases). Trimming took 4 bases from V and 2 from J, leaving 17 bases between them. The CDR3 covers 16 residues. Germline CDR1 and CDR2: SGHRS and YFSETQ. This CDR3 reads CASSVGHGWVTDTQYF. CDR3 nucleotide sequence: TGCGCCAGCAGCGTCGGACACGGCTGGGTCACAGATACGCAGTATTTT. The full variable domain, its missing parts supplied by reference TRBV5-1 and TRBJ2-3, is KAGVTQTPRYLIKTRGQQVTLSCSPISGHRSVSWYQQTPGQGLQFLFEYFSETQRNKGNFPGRFSGRQFSNSRSEMNVSTLELGDSALYLCASSVGHGWVTDTQYFGPGTRLTVL.

The chain recombines TRBV10-3 with TRBJ1-1, with a weak D call TRBD1 (5 bases). The CDR3 totals 14 residues. Germline CDR1 ENHRY, CDR2 SYGVKD. Trimming took off 5 bases at V and 5 bases at J, with 15 bases between the two ends. CDR3 in amino acids: CAISTDGGWTEAFF. The CDR3 DNA reads as TGTGCCATCAGTACGGATGGGGGTTGGACTGAAGCTTTCTTT.

This chain joins TRBV4-1 and TRBJ2-1; the D gene could be TRBD1 or TRBD2 (5 bases each). Germline V CDR1 and CDR2: MGHRA, YSYEKL. This CDR3 spans 17 amino acids. The ends were cut back, 2 bases at V and 7 bases at J, with 21 bases in the middle. The CDR3 DNA sequence: TGCGCCAGCAGCCAAAACCCCGGGACCCGGAATCTAAATGAGCAGTTCTTC. It yields the protein CASSQNPGTRNLNEQFF.

This clone was seen once. This chain joins TRBV7-9 and TRBJ2-1; 9 nucleotides align to TRBD2. Unmatched junction bases numbered 9, after V lost 5 bases and J lost 4 bases. The length of the CDR3 is 16 residues. CDR1 SEHNR and CDR2 FQNEAQ come from the germline V gene (reference sequence). The CDR3 coding sequence is TGTGCCAGCAGCCCTCCGGGACTAGCAGAATACAATGAGCAGTTCTTC. Encoded protein: CASSPPGLAEYNEQFF.

This clone showed up just a few times. The CDR3 reads CASSSGLNEKLFF. CDR3 DNA sequence: TGTGCCAGCAGCTCGGGACTAAATGAAAAACTGTTTTTT. This chain connects TRBV7-9 to TRBJ1-4, with TRBD1 as a possible D gene (5 bases). The germline V gene encodes CDR1 SEHNR and CDR2 FQNEAQ (reference sequence). The CDR3 runs to 13 residues. The V end was cut by 4 bases, the J end by 5 bases, with 8 bases between.

This chain links TRBV9 with TRBJ2-3; D not certain. From germline, CDR1 is SGDLS and CDR2 YYNGEE. Trimming shortened V by 0 bases and J by 5 bases, and 4 bases separated the two germline ends. CDR3 length equals 12 residues. DNA of the CDR3: TGTGCCAGCAGCGTAGGGGTAGATACGCAGTATTTT. Residues: CASSVGVDTQYF.

V gene TRBV23-1 combines with J gene TRBJ2-5; D is perhaps TRBD2 (6 bases). TRBV23-1 is identified as an open reading frame with a role that is uncertain. V was trimmed by 0 bases and J by 1 base, leaving 6 bases between them. This CDR3 spans 14 amino acids. DNA for the CDR3: TGCGCCAGCAGTCAATCAGCGGGCCAAGAGACCCAGTACTTC. The encoded protein is CASSQSAGQETQYF.

For the CDR3, the DNA is TGTGCCAGCAGTGTATCAATGACAGGGCCTTACAATGAGCAGTTCTTC. Translated: CASSVSMTGPYNEQFF. This sequence joins TRBV6-4 and TRBJ2-1; 7 nucleotides match TRBD1. The CDR3 runs 16 residues. The germline V gene encodes CDR1 MRHNA and CDR2 SNTAGT. The V and J ends lost 4 bases and 4 bases, in that order; junction bases with no gene match: 10.

The genes are TRBV2 and TRBJ2-1, with TRBD2 matching over 14 bases. Germline loops: CDR1 SNHLY, CDR2 FYNNEI. The CDR3 consists of 16 residues. Trimming removed 10 bases from V and 7 bases from J; junction bases left unmatched: 12. CDR3 nucleotide sequence: TGTGCCACTCTTCGCGCGGGACTAGCGGGAGTTAATGAGCAGTTCTTC. Protein sequence: CATLRAGLAGVNEQFF. The full variable domain, its missing parts supplied by reference TRBV2 and TRBJ2-1, is EPEVTQTPSHQVTQMGQEVILRCVPISNHLYFYWYRQILGQKVEFLVSFYNNEISEKSEIFDDQFSVERPDGSNFTLKIRSTKLEDSAMYFCATLRAGLAGVNEQFFGPGTRLTVL.

The chain has TRBV5-4 and TRBJ2-3, with 12 positions matching TRBD1. V lost 3 bases, J lost 3 bases, and 5 bases stayed unmatched. Looked up from germline, CDR1 is SGHNT and CDR2 is YYREEE (reference sequence). CDR3 length: 16 amino acids. The chain's CDR3 is CASSSGTGGKTDTQYF. The CDR3 DNA follows: TGTGCCAGCAGCTCTGGGACAGGGGGCAAAACAGATACGCAGTATTTT.

The J gene is TRBJ1-6, the V gene TRBV6-1; D is unclear. The CDR3 is 16 amino acids. The germline CDR1 and CDR2 sequences are MNHNS and SASEGT. V gave up 4 bases and J gave up 8 bases, with 18 bases separating them. The CDR3 protein is CASSGRGLAVHSPLHF. The DNA for the CDR3 is TGTGCCAGCAGTGGACGAGGGCTCGCAGTCCATTCACCCCTCCACTTT.

The chain uses TRBV4-2 and TRBJ1-5, with D unclear. This CDR3 contains 16 residues. V was cut by 0 bases and J by 9 bases, with 18 bases left in between. CDR1 LGHNA and CDR2 YNFKEQ come from the germline V gene. CDR3 DNA: TGTGCCAGCAGCCAAGATCTTGCTGGATCATTGGGGCCCCAGCATTTT. Translation: CASSQDLAGSLGPQHF.

The gene calls are TRBV9 and TRBJ2-5, with unresolved D. From germline, CDR1 is SGDLS and CDR2 YYNGEE. V was shortened by 0 bases and J by 0 bases, with 18 bases between the two germline ends. The CDR3 spans 18 residues. CDR3 residues: CASSVGPPLMPYQETQYF. The CDR3 DNA reads TGTGCCAGCAGCGTAGGGCCGCCGCTAATGCCGTACCAAGAGACCCAGTACTTC.

The chain recombines TRBV5-6 with TRBJ2-7, with D hard to call. The CDR3 is 14 amino acids. V lost 0 bases and J 1 base, leaving 8 bases between the germline ends. Germline values: CDR1 SGHDT, CDR2 YYEEEE. Written as DNA, the CDR3 is TGTGCCAGCAGCTTGGACGATGGGTCCTACGAGCAGTACTTC. It codes for CASSLDDGSYEQYF.

The gene calls are TRBV5-3 and TRBJ2-2; 9 nucleotides agree with TRBD1. TRBV5-3 carries the ORF label, with uncertain function. CDR3 length: 17 residues. V lost 3 bases to trimming and J lost 1 base; unmatched junction nucleotides: 7. The CDR3 region has the DNA TGTGCCAGAAGCTCACTACAGGGGGCGCAGAACACCGGGGAGCTGTTTTTT. It specifies CARSSLQGAQNTGELFF.

CDR3 DNA: TGTGCCGTCAGGGGGAACACTGAAGCTTTCTTT. Translation gives CAVRGNTEAFF. The chain combines TRBV6-5 with TRBJ1-1; D is perhaps TRBD1 (6 bases). V was cut by 11 bases and J by 1 base, with 8 bases left in between. Germline V gives CDR1 MNHEY, CDR2 SVGAGI. The CDR3 is 11 amino acids.

The chain uses TRBV7-9 and TRBJ2-7, with TRBD1 matching 7 bases. The CDR3 loop spans 16 amino acids. V lost 5 bases, J lost 4 bases, and 14 bases stayed unmatched. Germline V gene data show CDR1 as SEHNR and CDR2 as FQNEAQ (reference sequence). CDR3 residues: CASSDAGRGKVYEQYF. The CDR3 DNA follows: TGTGCCAGCAGCGATGCTGGCAGGGGGAAGGTGTACGAGCAGTACTTC. The complete variable domain, with remaining parts taken from reference TRBV7-9 and TRBJ2-7, reads DTGVSQNPRHKITKRGQNVTFRCDPISEHNRLYWYRQTLGQGPEFLTYFQNEAQLEKSRLLSDRFSAERPKGSFSTLEIQRTEQGDSAMYLCASSDAGRGKVYEQYFGPGTRLTVT.

V and J are TRBV12-5 and TRBJ2-3; maybe TRBD2 (5 bases). V lost 6 bases and J lost 3, with 13 bases in between. Germline loops: CDR1 LGHNT, CDR2 FRNRAP. This CDR3 has 14 residues. CDR3 protein: CASGFVGETDTQYF. The CDR3 region has the DNA TGTGCTAGTGGCTTTGTGGGAGAAACAGATACGCAGTATTTT. The complete variable domain, with remaining parts taken from reference TRBV12-5 and TRBJ2-3, reads DARVTQTPRHKVTEMGQEVTMRCQPILGHNTVFWYRQTMMQGLELLAYFRNRAPLDDSGMPKDRFSAEMPDATLATLKIQPSEPRDSAVYFCASGFVGETDTQYFGPGTRLTVL.

The rearrangement joins TRBV28 to TRBJ2-7, with D perhaps TRBD2 (6 bases). The CDR3 contains 15 residues. Trimming took off 6 bases at V and 6 bases at J, with 21 bases between the two ends. Per the germline V gene, CDR1 is MDHEN and CDR2 is SYDVKM. The CDR3 DNA reads as TGTGCCAGCAGCCACCCCGGGAGCAGTCTGGGCGAGCAGTACTTC. This gives the protein CASSHPGSSLGEQYF.

The CDR3 loop reads CASSWDRGSLNGYTF. CDR3 nucleotides: TGTGCCAGCAGCTGGGACAGGGGTTCCCTTAATGGCTACACCTTC. V and J are TRBV5-4 and TRBJ1-2; 10 bases align to TRBD1. The germline V gene has CDR1 SGHNT and CDR2 YYREEE (reference sequence). The CDR3 extends over 15 amino acids. Trimming removed 3 bases from V and 6 bases from J; junction bases left unmatched: 8.

The V call is TRBV19, the J call TRBJ1-1; D ambiguous. Trimming removed 3 bases at V and 1 base at J, with 9 bases between. The CDR3 has 14 amino acids. CDR1 and CDR2 from the germline V gene are LNHDA and SQIVND (reference sequence). CDR3 DNA sequence: TGTGCCAGTAGTATTGGAGGGCAGAACACTGAAGCTTTCTTT. Protein sequence: CASSIGGQNTEAFF.

This rearrangement joins TRBV15 to TRBJ2-2; D possibly corresponds to TRBD1 (6 bases). Germline CDR1 is LNHNV and CDR2 is YYDKDF (reference sequence). Trimming stripped 0 bases from V and 3 bases from J, with 8 bases between. This CDR3 comprises 15 residues. CDR3 sequence (DNA): TGTGCCACCAGCAGAGACGGACAGTACACCGGGGAGCTGTTTTTT. Translation gives CATSRDGQYTGELFF.

CDR3: CASSLAGGPGTDTQYF. CDR3 nucleotides: TGTGCCAGCAGCTTAGCGGGAGGGCCTGGGACAGATACGCAGTATTTT. This chain uses TRBV7-3 with TRBJ2-3; 9 bases are shared with TRBD2. CDR1 and CDR2 from the germline V gene are SGHTA and FQGTGA. J gave up 3 bases and V 2 bases, and 6 bases lay outside the gene matches. This CDR3 contains 16 residues.

The rearrangement links TRBV19 to TRBJ1-6; 9 positions match TRBD1. The V and J ends lost 9 bases and 0 bases, in that order; junction bases with no gene match: 12. Germline V CDR1 and CDR2: LNHDA, SQIVND (reference sequence). The CDR3 is 18 residues long. The CDR3 nucleotides are TGTGCCAGCCAATGGTTCGGGACAGGGAGCTCCTATAATTCACCCCTCCACTTT. Translation: CASQWFGTGSSYNSPLHF.

The CDR3 region has the DNA TGTGCCAGCAGCTTAGACCGAGTGGGTCGGCCCCAGCATTTT. It codes for CASSLDRVGRPQHF. The rearrangement links TRBV7-2 to TRBJ1-5; unclear D gene. This CDR3 is built from 14 residues. CDR1 SGHTA and CDR2 FQGNSA come from the germline V gene. The V gene lost 1 base and the J gene lost 9 bases, with 13 bases spanning the gap.

The V call is TRBV7-3, the J call TRBJ1-1, with TRBD1 identical over 8 bases. The germline V gene has CDR1 SGHTA and CDR2 FQGTGA. Germline trimming cut 7 bases from V and 4 bases from J; bases unmatched to any gene: 2. The CDR3 runs to 12 residues. The chain's CDR3 is CASTTGVTEAFF. CDR3 sequence (DNA): TGTGCCAGCACGACAGGGGTCACTGAAGCTTTCTTT.

The V call is TRBV7-3, the J call TRBJ2-2; D may be TRBD1 (6 bases). The length of the CDR3 is 14 residues. V was cut by 5 bases and J by 5 bases, with 12 bases left in between. CDR1 and CDR2 from the germline V gene are SGHTA and FQGTGA. CDR3 loop: CASSKGQRTGELFF. The CDR3 DNA is TGTGCCAGCAGCAAAGGACAGAGAACCGGGGAGCTGTTTTTT. Full variable domain (outside the CDR3, taken from reference TRBV7-3 and TRBJ2-2): GAGVSQTPSNKVTEKGKYVELRCDPISGHTALYWYRQSLGQGPEFLIYFQGTGAADDSGLPNDRFFAVRPEGSVSTLKIQRTERGDSAVYLCASSKGQRTGELFFGEGSRLTVL.

The table lists this clone with a count of one. The chain recombines TRBV30 with TRBJ2-5; 7 bases map to TRBD2. The CDR3 runs to 17 residues. The germline CDR1 and CDR2 sequences are GTSNPN and SVGIG (reference sequence). Trimming removed 0 bases from V and 4 bases from J; junction bases left unmatched: 14. The CDR3 sequence is CAWSVLRVTRGVETQYF. The DNA of the CDR3 is TGTGCCTGGAGTGTACTCCGCGTAACACGGGGGGTAGAGACCCAGTACTTC.